A single sample gave rise to the 8 T cell receptor beta chains below, sequenced in a study of early T cells in non-severe SARS-CoV-2 infection. From the 5' RACE reads, TCRdb called clonotypes with MiXCR, one entry per CDR3 protein. The data contain roughly 67,000 distinct CDR3 sequences, 12% of them singletons. Sequenced material: whole blood. The source is an adult who was a healthcare worker with PCR-confirmed SARS-CoV-2 infection or an uninfected control (not recorded which).

This clonotype appeared many times. V is TRBV7-2 and J is TRBJ1-4; 8 nucleotides line up with TRBD1. From germline, CDR1 is SGHTA and CDR2 FQGNSA. V lost 3 bases to trimming and J lost 7 bases; unmatched junction nucleotides: 4. The CDR3 runs 14 residues. The CDR3 sequence is CASSFRQGSEKLFF. CDR3 nucleotide sequence: TGTGCCAGCAGCTTTCGACAGGGGAGTGAAAAACTGTTTTTT.

This chain joins TRBV27 and TRBJ2-3, with unresolved D. V dropped 5 bases and J dropped 10 bases, with 10 bases sitting between them. Germline V gives CDR1 MNHEY, CDR2 SMNVEV (reference sequence). The CDR3 is made up of 11 amino acids. CDR3 bases: TGTGCCAGCAGTCGTGGCTCCGCGCAGTATTTT. As protein: CASSRGSAQYF.

The chain combines TRBV7-6 with TRBJ1-1; TRBD1 is a possible D gene (5 bases). Germline-derived CDR1 and CDR2 are SGHVS and FNYEAQ. The germline V and J ends were trimmed by 5 bases and 3 bases, with 16 bases remaining between them. CDR3 length equals 15 residues. The CDR3 loop is CASSPVPAGDTEAFF. Written as DNA, the CDR3 is TGTGCCAGCAGCCCGGTACCGGCGGGGGACACTGAAGCTTTCTTT.

Ten or more counts support this clonotype. The chain couples TRBV18 to TRBJ1-2; a possible D gene is TRBD1 (5 bases). Trimming pared 6 bases from V and 5 bases from J, leaving 13 bases between. The CDR3 has 13 amino acids. Germline assignment: CDR1 KGHSH and CDR2 LQKENI. DNA of the CDR3: TGTGCCAGCTCCGAAACCTCAGGGTATGGCTACACCTTC. Its protein product is CASSETSGYGYTF.

This clonotype was detected a few times. V usage is TRBV12-5 and J usage is TRBJ2-1, with TRBD2 matching 9 bases. Germline values: CDR1 LGHNT, CDR2 FRNRAP. There are 14 residues in the CDR3. Trimming removed 7 bases from V and 1 base from J; junction bases left unmatched: 2. CDR3 nucleotides: TGTGCTAGTGCTCTAGCGGGGTCCTACAATGAGCAGTTCTTC. Residues: CASALAGSYNEQFF.

This clonotype was recorded a few times. The chain carries TRBV7-8 and TRBJ2-5; 7 nucleotides match TRBD1. V shed 3 bases, J shed 4 bases, and the junction held 11 bases outside the gene matches. CDR1 SGHVS and CDR2 FQNEAQ come from the germline V gene. The CDR3 runs 16 residues. CDR3 sequence reads: CASSFLRQGVGETQYF. The CDR3 region has the DNA TGTGCCAGCAGCTTTCTCCGACAGGGAGTAGGAGAGACCCAGTACTTC.

This clonotype came up a few times. V usage is TRBV20-1 and J usage is TRBJ2-3; 9 bases line up with TRBD1. J was trimmed by 7 bases and V by 5 bases; bases with no gene match: 13. Germline CDR1 is DFQATT and CDR2 is SNEGSKA (reference sequence). The CDR3 covers 15 residues. The CDR3 nucleotides are TGCAGTGCTTCCCCCGGGACAGGGTTTGGGAATACGCAGTATTTT. Translating gives CSASPGTGFGNTQYF.

This chain uses TRBV11-2 with TRBJ2-2, with a weak D call TRBD2 (5 bases). CDR3 length equals 16 residues. Germline CDR1 and CDR2: SGHAT and FQNNGV. V was pared by 1 base and J by 4 bases, with 13 bases between. CDR3 sequence reads: CASSLGGSRGTGELFF. In nucleotides, the CDR3 is TGTGCCAGCAGCTTAGGAGGATCTCGGGGCACCGGGGAGCTGTTTTTT.